Presented here are 16 T cell receptor beta chains from one specimen sequenced in a study of shared clonotypes between healthy human individuals. Some clones are missing from TCRdb's copy, which holds only in-frame ones; the method was immunoSEQ multiplex PCR. The table shows millions of clones, with over 85% occurring only once. Sequenced: naive CD4+ T cells sorted from blood. Subset meaning: CD45RA+ positively selected. All receptors derive from a man between 18 and 29 years old in good health.

This clone was seen only once. The chain is built from TRBV4-3 and TRBJ1-4; D unclear. CDR1 and CDR2 (germline): LGHNA, YSLEER. This CDR3 is 14 amino acids long. Trimming removed 1 base at V and 11 bases at J, with 14 bases between. The CDR3 DNA reads TGCGCCAGCAGCCAAGGGGTAGACTATGCCAAACTGTTTTTT. This codes for CASSQGVDYAKLFF.

This clone has a handful of counts. J is TRBJ2-5 and V is TRBV29-1; D might be TRBD1 (5 bases). The CDR3 contains 12 residues. V lost 4 bases, J lost 1 base, and 7 bases lay in between. Germline V gene sequence: CDR1 SQVTM, CDR2 ANQGSEA. The CDR3 DNA reads TGCAGCGTTGGTGACAGCCAAGAGACCCAGTACTTC. Translating gives CSVGDSQETQYF.

The chain couples TRBV19 to TRBJ2-2, with 8 bases matching TRBD1. CDR1 LNHDA and CDR2 SQIVND come from the germline V gene (reference sequence). The CDR3 is 16 residues long. With V trimmed by 2 bases and J by 4 bases, 6 bases remained unmatched. The CDR3 here is CASSIFQGAGTGELFF. The DNA for the CDR3 is TGTGCCAGTAGTATATTCCAGGGGGCAGGCACCGGGGAGCTGTTTTTT. The whole variable domain, remainder taken from reference TRBV19 and TRBJ2-2, is DGGITQSPKYLFRKEGQNVTLSCEQNLNHDAMYWYRQDPGQGLRLIYYSQIVNDFQKGDIAEGYSVSREKKESFPLTVTSAQKNPTAFYLCASSIFQGAGTGELFFGEGSRLTVL.

In this sample, this clone turned up a few times. V gene TRBV7-2 combines with J gene TRBJ1-5; 9 nucleotides line up with TRBD1. In germline, CDR1 is SGHTA, CDR2 FQGNSA. CDR3 length: 15 residues. V lost 5 bases, J lost 7 bases, and 9 bases stayed unmatched. Here the CDR3 DNA reads TGTGCCAGCAGCGTTACCGGGACAGGGAGGCAGCCCCAGCATTTT. Its translation is CASSVTGTGRQPQHF.

The rearrangement uses TRBV4-3 and TRBJ2-4; D may be TRBD1 (6 bases). There are 15 residues in the CDR3. Germline loops: CDR1 LGHNA, CDR2 YSLEER. V lost 3 bases and J 0 bases, leaving 9 bases between the germline ends. The CDR3 region is CASSQGTLAKNIQYF. CDR3 DNA: TGCGCCAGCAGCCAGGGGACATTAGCCAAAAACATTCAGTACTTC.

With regard to this clone: An end of the junction differs from the germline gene, which may be a read error. The genes are TRBV5-1 and TRBJ2-3; D is possibly TRBD2 (5 bases). The CDR3 is made up of 13 amino acids. Germline V gene data show CDR1 as SGHRS and CDR2 as YFSETQ. The CDR3 DNA reads as TGCGCCAGCAGCTTGGCCATCGGACTCGAGGAGCATTTT. This translates into CASSLAIGLEEHF. Combining the CDR3 with reference TRBV5-1 and TRBJ2-3 gives the whole variable domain KAGVTQTPRYLIKTRGQQVTLSCSPISGHRSVSWYQQTPGQGLQFLFEYFSETQRNKGNFPGRFSGRQFSNSRSEMNVSTLELGDSALYLCASSLAIGLEEHFGPGTRLTVL.

The chain is built from TRBV28 and TRBJ2-2; TRBD2 matches 13 bases. The trim removed 5 bases at V and 0 bases at J, leaving 12 bases unmatched. The CDR3 spans 20 residues. CDR1 and CDR2 (germline): MDHEN, SYDVKM. CDR3 sequence (DNA): TGTGCCAGCAGTCGTCCCCTGGGACTAGCGGGGTCCGCGAACACCGGGGAGCTGTTTTTT. Protein sequence: CASSRPLGLAGSANTGELFF.

V gene TRBV28 combines with J gene TRBJ2-3, with 15 bases matching TRBD2. Looked up from germline, CDR1 is MDHEN and CDR2 is SYDVKM. This CDR3 has 18 residues. Trimming took 2 bases from V and 9 from J; bases not matched to a gene: 12. The CDR3 DNA reads as TGTGCCAGCAGTTTAAAGGGACTAGCGGGGGGAGGATACGGCACGCAGTATTTT. It encodes CASSLKGLAGGGYGTQYF.

This chain joins TRBV19 and TRBJ2-6, with 9 bases identical to TRBD1. J gave up 0 bases and V 5 bases, and 8 bases lay outside the gene matches. This CDR3 comprises 18 residues. Germline V CDR1 and CDR2: LNHDA, SQIVND (reference sequence). CDR3 nucleotides: TGTGCCAGTAGTGTCTCCGGGACAGGGATCTCTGGGGCCAACGTCCTGACTTTC. Its protein is CASSVSGTGISGANVLTF.

This clone was seen once. The chain recombines TRBV5-8 with TRBJ2-7, with D perhaps TRBD2 (6 bases). The ends were cut back, 0 bases at V and 3 bases at J, with 10 bases in the middle. This CDR3 contains 14 residues. Germline CDR1 and CDR2: SGHTS and YDEGEE. As DNA, the CDR3 is TGTGCCAGCAGCTTGGACTCTAGCGACTACGAGCAGTACTTC. Amino acids: CASSLDSSDYEQYF. Variable domain in full (rest from reference TRBV5-8 and TRBJ2-7): EAGVTQSPTHLIKTRGQQATLRCSPISGHTSVYWYQQALGLGLQFLLWYDEGEERNRGNFPPRFSGRQFPNYSSELNVNALELEDSALYLCASSLDSSDYEQYFGPGTRLTVT.

The chain links TRBV10-3 to TRBJ2-1, with TRBD1 matching over 9 bases. From germline, CDR1 is ENHRY and CDR2 SYGVKD. V lost 6 bases and J lost 7; bases outside the gene matches: 4. This CDR3 has 13 amino acids. CDR3: CAISPGQGNEQFF. Here the CDR3 DNA reads TGTGCCATCAGCCCGGGACAGGGTAATGAGCAGTTCTTC.

The chain carries TRBV9 and TRBJ2-2; no definite D call. This CDR3 is built from 15 residues. The V end lost 2 bases, the J end lost 0 bases, and 8 bases lay between the germline ends. From germline, CDR1 is SGDLS and CDR2 YYNGEE. The CDR3 sequence is CASSVLNANTGELFF. The CDR3 DNA reads TGTGCCAGCAGCGTCCTCAACGCGAACACCGGGGAGCTGTTTTTT. Supplemented by reference TRBV9 and TRBJ2-2, the full variable domain reads DSGVTQTPKHLITATGQRVTLRCSPRSGDLSVYWYQQSLDQGLQFLIQYYNGEERAKGNILERFSAQQFPDLHSELNLSSLELGDSALYFCASSVLNANTGELFFGEGSRLTVL.

Turning to this clone: Additional DNA sequences in this sample encode the identical CDR3. The chain couples TRBV19 to TRBJ2-2, with D perhaps matching TRBD2 (5 bases). Looked up from germline, CDR1 is LNHDA and CDR2 is SQIVND (reference sequence). This CDR3 is built from 14 residues. Trimming pared 3 bases from V and 4 bases from J, leaving 9 bases between. The CDR3 region is CASSITSGTGELFF. The CDR3 DNA is TGTGCCAGTAGTATTACTAGTGGCACCGGGGAGCTGTTTTTT.

The rearrangement uses TRBV15 and TRBJ1-1; 7 bases agree with TRBD1. CDR1 is LNHNV and CDR2 is YYDKDF in the germline V gene (reference sequence). This CDR3 is built from 13 residues. V was pared by 3 bases and J by 4 bases, with 2 bases of the junction left unmatched. CDR3 DNA: TGTGCCACCAGCAGTTGGACAGGCACTGAAGCTTTCTTT. This gives the protein CATSSWTGTEAFF.

The chain combines TRBV5-1 with TRBJ2-1; D is uncertain. This CDR3 region has 14 residues. V lost 0 bases and J lost 2, with 6 bases in between. CDR1 and CDR2 from the germline V gene are SGHRS and YFSETQ. CDR3 nucleotides: TGCGCCAGCAGCTTGGAAAGCACCTACAATGAGCAGTTCTTC. This encodes CASSLESTYNEQFF.

The CDR3 nucleotides are TGTGCCAGCAGTGAAACAGGGTTTGATCGTGAAAAACTGTTTTTT. It codes for CASSETGFDREKLFF. The chain employs TRBV2 and TRBJ1-4, with D perhaps TRBD1 (6 bases). CDR3 size: 15 residues. Trimming removed 2 bases from V and 7 bases from J, with 14 bases in between. In germline, CDR1 is SNHLY, CDR2 FYNNEI.